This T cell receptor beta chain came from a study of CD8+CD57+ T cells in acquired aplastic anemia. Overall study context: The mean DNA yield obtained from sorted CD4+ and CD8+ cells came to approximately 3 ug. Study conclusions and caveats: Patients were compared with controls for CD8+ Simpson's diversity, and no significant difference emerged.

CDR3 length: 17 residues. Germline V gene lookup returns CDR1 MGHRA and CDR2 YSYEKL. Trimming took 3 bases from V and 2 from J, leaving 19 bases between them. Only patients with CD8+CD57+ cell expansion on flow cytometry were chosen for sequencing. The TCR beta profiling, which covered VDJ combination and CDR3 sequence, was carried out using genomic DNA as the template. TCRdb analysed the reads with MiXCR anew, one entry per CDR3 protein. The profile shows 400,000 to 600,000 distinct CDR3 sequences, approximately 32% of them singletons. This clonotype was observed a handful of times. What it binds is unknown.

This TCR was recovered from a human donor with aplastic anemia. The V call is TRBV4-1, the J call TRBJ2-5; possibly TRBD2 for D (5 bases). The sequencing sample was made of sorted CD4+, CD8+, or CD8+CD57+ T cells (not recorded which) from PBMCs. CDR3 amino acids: CASSQGALVTLQETQYF. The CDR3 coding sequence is TGCGCCAGCAGCCAGGGAGCGCTAGTAACGTTACAAGAGACCCAGTACTTC.